This entry lists 28 T cell receptor beta chains sequenced from one sample in a study of early T cells in non-severe SARS-CoV-2 infection. TCRdb re-called the 5' RACE reads through MiXCR, storing one row per CDR3 protein. The sample includes roughly 93,000 distinct CDR3 sequences, under 15% of them seen just once. The sample was whole blood. All receptors derive from an adult who was a healthcare worker with PCR-confirmed SARS-CoV-2 infection or an uninfected control (not recorded which).

This clonotype was seen a handful of times. J is TRBJ1-1 and V is TRBV4-1, with 8 bases aligning to TRBD1. Germline CDR1 is MGHRA and CDR2 is YSYEKL. After removal of 0 bases from V and 5 bases from J, the junction contained 11 bases not matched to a gene. CDR3 length equals 17 residues. Here the CDR3 DNA reads TGCGCCAGCAGCCAAGATGGCGCCGACAGGGGTTGGACTGAAGCTTTCTTT. Its protein product is CASSQDGADRGWTEAFF.

The gene calls are TRBV10-2 and TRBJ1-2, with D uncertain. Germline V CDR1 and CDR2: WSHSY, SAAADI. CDR3 length equals 13 residues. Trimming removed 5 bases from V and 2 bases from J, with 9 bases in between. The CDR3 DNA sequence: TGCGCCAGCAGTTCCGGGAAAAACTATGGCTACACCTTC. The encoded protein is CASSSGKNYGYTF.

The chain has TRBV12-3 or TRBV12-4 and TRBJ1-6; D is unresolved. Trimming left V 6 bases short and J 4 bases short, with 13 bases between. The CDR3 loop spans 15 amino acids. CDR3 region: CASRLRGDYNSPLHF. The CDR3 DNA sequence: TGTGCCAGCAGACTCCGCGGGGATTATAATTCACCCCTCCACTTT.

This clonotype appeared a few times. This chain uses TRBV12-3 or TRBV12-4 with TRBJ2-2; 7 bases line up with TRBD2. Trimming removed 5 bases from V and 4 bases from J; junction bases left unmatched: 7. The length of the CDR3 is 15 residues. CDR3 bases: TGTGCCAGCAGTACGGGCGGGGGTGCCACCGGGGAGCTGTTTTTT. It translates to CASSTGGGATGELFF.

This clonotype was counted only a few times. The chain joins TRBV9 to TRBJ1-1, with no clear D. V shed 4 bases and J shed 1 base, with 17 bases lying between them. The CDR3 consists of 16 residues. Germline V gives CDR1 SGDLS, CDR2 YYNGEE. In DNA form, the CDR3 reads TGTGCCAGCAGCCCTCTCGGAACAGTCCAGAACACTGAAGCTTTCTTT. Its protein is CASSPLGTVQNTEAFF.

V is TRBV7-9 and J is TRBJ1-6; D remains unclear. The germline V and J ends were trimmed by 5 bases and 9 bases, with 8 bases remaining between them. CDR3 length: 12 residues. The germline CDR1 and CDR2 sequences are SEHNR and FQNEAQ (reference sequence). CDR3 protein: CASSETISPLHF. The CDR3 nucleotides read TGTGCCAGCAGCGAGACCATTTCACCCCTCCACTTT.

About this clonotype itself: This CDR3 fails to terminate in the conserved phenylalanine or tryptophan, so it likely reflects a read error. The chain has TRBV24-1 and TRBJ2-5, with 7 bases aligning to TRBD1. There are 22 residues in the CDR3. Losses at the gene ends were 4 bases for V and 0 bases for J; bases not matched to a gene: 25. Germline loops: CDR1 KGHDR, CDR2 SFDVKD. The CDR3 sequence is CATSDLALDRAGGTDYQETQYS. The DNA for the CDR3 is TGTGCCACCAGTGACTTAGCCCTGGATCGGGCAGGGGGAACGGATTACCAAGAGACCCAGTACTCC.

This clonotype was found a few times. This chain joins TRBV18 and TRBJ1-1, with a possible D match to TRBD1 (6 bases). Germline CDR1 and CDR2: KGHSH and LQKENI. Between the trimmed V and J ends, which lost 5 bases and 6 bases, there was a span of 16 bases. The CDR3 has 14 amino acids. CDR3 in amino acids: CASSTGRERSEAFF. Written as DNA, the CDR3 is TGTGCCAGCTCAACAGGGAGGGAAAGATCTGAAGCTTTCTTT.

This rearrangement joins TRBV20-1 to TRBJ1-3; TRBD1 matches 8 bases. V dropped 6 bases and J dropped 3; count of bases not matched to a gene: 7. The CDR3 has 14 residues. Germline CDR1 and CDR2: DFQATT and SNEGSKA (reference sequence). The CDR3 coding sequence is TGCAGTGCCCTAGGACAGGGAGGTGGAAACACCATATATTTT. Amino acid sequence: CSALGQGGGNTIYF.

This chain links TRBV6-5 with TRBJ2-5; D is perhaps TRBD2 (7 bases). Germline V gene lookup returns CDR1 MNHEY and CDR2 SVGAGI. The CDR3 is made up of 16 amino acids. V lost 3 bases and J lost 2, with 16 bases in between. The CDR3: CASSYHRRGGQETQYF. The CDR3 nucleotides are TGTGCCAGCAGTTATCACCGGAGGGGGGGACAAGAGACCCAGTACTTC.

The chain joins TRBV6-1 to TRBJ2-7, with a weak D call TRBD1 (5 bases). The CDR3 spans 15 residues. Germline CDR1 reads MNHNS; CDR2 reads SASEGT. V was trimmed by 1 base and J by 0 bases, leaving 10 bases between them. The CDR3 loop reads CASSEGTLSSYEQYV. The CDR3 DNA follows: TGTGCCAGCAGTGAAGGGACACTTAGCTCCTACGAGCAGTACGTC.

This clonotype was found a few times. The chain is built from TRBV30 and TRBJ1-2; D remains ambiguous. Germline assignment: CDR1 GTSNPN and CDR2 SVGIG (reference sequence). CDR3 length: 13 residues. Trimming removed 0 bases at V and 14 bases at J, with 19 bases between. The CDR3 here is CAWSVWVSTPVTF. In nucleotides, the CDR3 is TGTGCCTGGAGTGTTTGGGTGTCGACACCGGTTACCTTC.

This clonotype was seen many times. At one boundary the junction diverges from the germline segment, which might be a read error. The rearrangement uses TRBV12-3 or TRBV12-4 and TRBJ2-6; D unresolved. The CDR3 runs to 13 residues. This chain's CDR3 is CASTLSGANVLTF. DNA of the CDR3: TGTGCCAGCACCCTCTCTGGTGCCAACGTCCTGACTTTC.

The chain is built from TRBV12-3 or TRBV12-4 and TRBJ2-1, with D tentatively TRBD1 (5 bases). The CDR3 runs to 17 residues. V dropped 4 bases and J dropped 5 bases, with 21 bases sitting between them. The CDR3 loop is CASSSTHFDRSDNEQFF. Written as DNA, the CDR3 is TGTGCCAGCAGTTCTACTCACTTTGACAGATCTGACAATGAGCAGTTCTTC.

The chain carries TRBV5-1 and TRBJ2-7; TRBD1 agrees at 9 bases. The germline gives CDR1 SGHRS, CDR2 YFSETQ. The CDR3 covers 15 residues. With V trimmed by 4 bases and J by 1 base, 6 bases remained unmatched. The CDR3 loop is CASSASGTGSYEQYV. The CDR3 DNA reads as TGCGCCAGCAGCGCCTCCGGGACAGGGTCCTACGAGCAGTACGTC.

This clonotype was seen many times. The chain employs TRBV29-1 and TRBJ2-7; D not resolved. The CDR3 is 11 amino acids. Germline values: CDR1 SQVTM, CDR2 ANQGSEA. V lost 2 bases and J 7 bases, leaving 9 bases between the germline ends. CDR3 nucleotide sequence: TGCAGCGTTGAATGGGCCGGGGAGCAGTACGTC. Protein sequence: CSVEWAGEQYV.

The J gene is TRBJ2-5, the V gene TRBV7-2; TRBD1 is a possible D gene (7 bases). Trimming took off 2 bases at V and 4 bases at J, with 14 bases between the two ends. CDR3 length: 15 residues. In germline, CDR1 is SGHTA, CDR2 FQGNSA. CDR3 residues: CASSLFQGGAETQYF. In nucleotides, the CDR3 is TGTGCCAGCAGCTTATTTCAGGGGGGAGCAGAGACCCAGTACTTC.

This clonotype was seen at least ten times. This chain uses TRBV18 with TRBJ2-5; 8 nucleotides agree with TRBD1. V shed 6 bases and J 4 bases; nucleotides not matched to a gene: 7. Germline V lookup: CDR1 KGHSH, CDR2 LQKENI. The CDR3 contains 14 residues. The CDR3 DNA is TGTGCCAGCTCCCCTTCCAGGGGGCGAGAGACCCAGTACTTC. Translated, it gives CASSPSRGRETQYF.

As DNA, the CDR3 is TGCGCCAGCAGCCGGACAGGGATGTTGCAAGAGACCCAGTACTTC. Amino acids: CASSRTGMLQETQYF. V usage is TRBV10-1 and J usage is TRBJ2-5, with TRBD1 identical over 8 bases. The germline gives CDR1 WNHNN, CDR2 SYGVQD (reference sequence). J gave up 2 bases and V 6 bases, and 8 bases lay outside the gene matches. The CDR3 covers 15 residues.

The CDR3, as DNA: TGTGCCAGCAAGTTACAGGGGGCCCAGAACACTGAAGCTTTCTTT. Translating gives CASKLQGAQNTEAFF. The chain joins TRBV7-2 to TRBJ1-1, with 9 positions matching TRBD1. Trimming at V came to 7 bases and at J to 1 base, leaving 7 bases not matched to a gene. Germline V gives CDR1 SGHTA, CDR2 FQGNSA. The CDR3 has 15 residues.

The genes are TRBV6-5 and TRBJ2-3; TRBD2 matches at 9 bases. The CDR3 length is 17 residues. Losses at the gene ends were 2 bases for V and 0 bases for J; bases not matched to a gene: 6. The V gene's germline CDR1 is MNHEY and CDR2 SVGAGI. In DNA form, the CDR3 reads TGTGCCAGCAGTTACGAGGTAGCGGGGGAGAGCACAGATACGCAGTATTTT. Translating it yields CASSYEVAGESTDTQYF.

The rearrangement joins TRBV5-1 to TRBJ2-3, with D perhaps matching TRBD2 (5 bases). Germline V gives CDR1 SGHRS, CDR2 YFSETQ. With 0 bases removed from V and 0 bases from J, the gap between germline ends came to 8 bases. CDR3 length equals 15 residues. The CDR3 nucleotides are TGCGCCAGCAGCTTGGACGGGGATAGCACAGATACGCAGTATTTT. Translated: CASSLDGDSTDTQYF.

This clonotype was detected ten times or more. The chain employs TRBV11-3 and TRBJ2-3; D possibly matches TRBD1 or TRBD2 (6 bases each). Per the germline V gene, CDR1 is SGHNT and CDR2 is YENEEA. Deletions cut 5 bases from V and 4 bases from J, with 16 bases between. The CDR3 is made up of 15 amino acids. The CDR3 DNA reads TGTGCCAGCAGCGAAGGGGGGTCGATCGCAGATACGCAGTATTTT. Its protein is CASSEGGSIADTQYF.

The V and J genes are TRBV4-1 and TRBJ2-5; D is possibly TRBD1 or TRBD2 (5 bases each). Trimming shortened V by 0 bases and J by 8 bases, and 13 bases separated the two germline ends. The CDR3 runs to 14 residues. CDR1 and CDR2 from the germline V gene are MGHRA and YSYEKL. This CDR3 reads CASSQEGTQETQYF. CDR3 DNA: TGCGCCAGCAGCCAAGAAGGGACCCAGGAAACCCAGTACTTC.

The V gene is TRBV5-1, the J gene TRBJ2-5; D remains ambiguous. V lost 0 bases to trimming and J lost 2 bases, with 8 bases between them. Germline-derived CDR1 and CDR2 are SGHRS and YFSETQ. The CDR3 sequence is 14 residues long. The CDR3 region is CASSLGRVQETQYF. CDR3 nucleotides: TGCGCCAGCAGCTTGGGCCGAGTACAAGAGACCCAGTACTTC.

This clonotype was detected only a few times. The J gene is TRBJ2-5, the V gene TRBV11-2; D is unresolved. The CDR3 is 11 amino acids. Germline CDR1 SGHAT, CDR2 FQNNGV. Between the trimmed V and J ends, which lost 5 bases and 4 bases, there was a span of 5 bases. In DNA form, the CDR3 reads TGTGCCAGCAGCCAAACAGAGACCCAGTACTTC. It yields the protein CASSQTETQYF.

The V gene is TRBV7-2, the J gene TRBJ2-3; D unresolved. The CDR3 has 13 residues. Germline V gene sequence: CDR1 SGHTA, CDR2 FQGNSA. The ends were cut back, 3 bases at V and 1 base at J, with 5 bases in the middle. This CDR3 is CASSFYGTDTQYF. The CDR3 nucleotides are TGTGCCAGCAGCTTTTACGGCACAGATACGCAGTATTTT.

This clonotype was picked up a small number of times. The rearrangement joins TRBV7-2 to TRBJ2-5; D is unclear. The ends were cut back, 2 bases at V and 0 bases at J, with 10 bases in the middle. Per germline, CDR1 SGHTA and CDR2 FQGNSA. CDR3 size: 15 residues. CDR3 region: CASSLTPNDQETQYF. CDR3 sequence (DNA): TGTGCCAGCAGCTTAACGCCTAACGACCAAGAGACCCAGTACTTC.